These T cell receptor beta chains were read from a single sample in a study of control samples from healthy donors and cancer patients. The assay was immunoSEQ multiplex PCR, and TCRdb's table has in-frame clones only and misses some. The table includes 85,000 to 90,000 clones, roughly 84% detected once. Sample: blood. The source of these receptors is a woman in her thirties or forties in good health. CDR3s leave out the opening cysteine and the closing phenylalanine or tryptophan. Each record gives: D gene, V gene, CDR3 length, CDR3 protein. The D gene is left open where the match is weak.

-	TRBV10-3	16	AISESELTRSSYNEQF
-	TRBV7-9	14	ASSLGGAVLAGELF
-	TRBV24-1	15	ATSDFRQDSGANVLT
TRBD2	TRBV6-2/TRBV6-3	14	ASSLQLAGGSYEQY
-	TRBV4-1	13	ASSQLWLASDTQY
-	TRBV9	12	ASSVASSYNEQF
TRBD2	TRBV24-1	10	ATSDRGGGAL
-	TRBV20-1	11	SASPPGPDTQY
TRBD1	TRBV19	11	ASGQGAGNTIY
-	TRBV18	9	ASSPVGVQY
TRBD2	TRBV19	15	ASRTSGVGPTRGELF
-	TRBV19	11	ASRDSLNTEAF
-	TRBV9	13	ASSVGIGEDTEAF
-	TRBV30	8	AWRGSGYT
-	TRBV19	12	ASGKVSSGNTIY
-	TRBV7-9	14	ASSLGIGGKENTIY
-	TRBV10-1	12	ASSDQRSTDTQY
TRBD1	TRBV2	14	ASSTGTGWNTGELF
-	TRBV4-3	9	ASSHNYGYT
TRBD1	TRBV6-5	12	ASSRDRGNNEQF
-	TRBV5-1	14	ASRLDSFGSNQPQH
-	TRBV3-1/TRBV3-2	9	AAGGDYGYT
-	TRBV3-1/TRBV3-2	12	ASSQEVSWNTIY
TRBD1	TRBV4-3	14	ASSQVWDRGGTEAF
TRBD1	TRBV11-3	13	ASSADRTGNYGYT
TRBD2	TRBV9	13	ASSLAGGHTGELF
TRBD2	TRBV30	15	AWSVGSSGVNTGELF
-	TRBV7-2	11	ASSFGGDGIQY
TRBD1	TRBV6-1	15	ASSEHSRGSGANVLT
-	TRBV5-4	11	ASSLEWWGEAF
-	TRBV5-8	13	ASSLGPFIGSPLH
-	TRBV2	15	ASRRGDVDLSGNTIY
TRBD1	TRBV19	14	ASGIHTGGANYGYT
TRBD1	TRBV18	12	ASSPRQGSWEQY
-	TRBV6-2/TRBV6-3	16	ASSTRSGQVRRNTEAF
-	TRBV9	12	ASSDPGTGYGYT
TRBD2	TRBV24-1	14	ATSGVEAGGHNEQF
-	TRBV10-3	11	AISEGTRETQY
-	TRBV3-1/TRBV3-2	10	ASSQGVGGYT